This T cell receptor beta chain was found in a study of technical replicates of blood from several donors. Assay: immunoSEQ multiplex PCR; the TCRdb copy retains only in-frame clones and omits some. This table holds some 66,000 clones, 88% found once. The CDR3 loop spans 14 amino acids. The germline V gene encodes CDR1 MGHDK and CDR2 SYGVNS. The V and J ends lost 4 bases and 1 base respectively, with 8 bases between them. The sample holds a few counts of this clone. This receptor was identified in a human donor in good health. Some clones in this sample may be carry-over from other donors' samples. The sample comprised PBMCs. V is TRBV25-1 and J is TRBJ1-5, with D maybe TRBD1 (5 bases). The CDR3 is CASSAGGSNQPQHF. CDR3 in DNA: TGTGCCAGCAGTGCCGGGGGAAGCAATCAGCCCCAGCATTTT.